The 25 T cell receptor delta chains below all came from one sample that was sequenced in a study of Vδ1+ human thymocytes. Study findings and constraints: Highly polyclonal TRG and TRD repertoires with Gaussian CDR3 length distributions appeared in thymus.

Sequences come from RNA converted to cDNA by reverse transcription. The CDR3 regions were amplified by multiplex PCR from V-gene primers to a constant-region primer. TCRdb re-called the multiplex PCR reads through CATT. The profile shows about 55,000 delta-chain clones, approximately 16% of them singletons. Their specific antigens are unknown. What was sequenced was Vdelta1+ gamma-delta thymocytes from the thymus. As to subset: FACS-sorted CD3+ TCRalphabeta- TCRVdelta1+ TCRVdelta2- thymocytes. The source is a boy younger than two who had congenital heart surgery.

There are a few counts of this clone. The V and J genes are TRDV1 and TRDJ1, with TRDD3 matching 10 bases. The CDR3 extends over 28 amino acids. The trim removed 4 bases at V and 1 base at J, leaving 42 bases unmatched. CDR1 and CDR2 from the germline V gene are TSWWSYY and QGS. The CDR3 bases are TGTGCTCTTGGGGTCCCGAGACGGTCTGGGCTAAGGACCTTTCCTAGGGTCCGATGGGGGATACTCACCGATAAACTCATCTTT. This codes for CALGVPRRSGLRTFPRVRWGILTDKLIF.

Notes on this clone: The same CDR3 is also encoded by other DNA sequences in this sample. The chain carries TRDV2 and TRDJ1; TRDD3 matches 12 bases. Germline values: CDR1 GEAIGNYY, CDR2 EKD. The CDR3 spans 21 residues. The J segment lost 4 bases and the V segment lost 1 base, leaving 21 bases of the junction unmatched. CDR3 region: CACDTAQDLLPTGGYFDKLIF. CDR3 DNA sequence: TGTGCCTGTGACACGGCCCAAGATCTCCTTCCTACTGGGGGATACTTCGATAAACTCATCTTT.

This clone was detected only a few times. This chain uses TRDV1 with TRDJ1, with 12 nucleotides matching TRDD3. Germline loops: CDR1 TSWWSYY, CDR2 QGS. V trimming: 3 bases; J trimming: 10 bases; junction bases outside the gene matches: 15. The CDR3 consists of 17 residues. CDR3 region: CALGDPNWGILGDGLIF. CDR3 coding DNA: TGTGCTCTTGGGGACCCTAACTGGGGGATACTGGGGGACGGACTCATCTTT.

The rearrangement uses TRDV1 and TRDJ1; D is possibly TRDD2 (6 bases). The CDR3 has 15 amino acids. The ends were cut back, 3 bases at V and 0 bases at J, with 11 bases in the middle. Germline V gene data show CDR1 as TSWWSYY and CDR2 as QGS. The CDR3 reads CALGDPSPYTDKLIF. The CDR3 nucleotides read TGTGCTCTTGGGGACCCTTCCCCGTACACCGATAAACTCATCTTT.

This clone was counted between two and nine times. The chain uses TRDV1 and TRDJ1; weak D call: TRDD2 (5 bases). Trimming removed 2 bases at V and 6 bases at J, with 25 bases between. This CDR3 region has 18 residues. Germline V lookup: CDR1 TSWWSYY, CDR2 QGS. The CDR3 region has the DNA TGTGCTCTTGGGGAATCTTCGATCCTAATCCTAGGCCATTATAAACTCATCTTT. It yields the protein CALGESSILILGHYKLIF.

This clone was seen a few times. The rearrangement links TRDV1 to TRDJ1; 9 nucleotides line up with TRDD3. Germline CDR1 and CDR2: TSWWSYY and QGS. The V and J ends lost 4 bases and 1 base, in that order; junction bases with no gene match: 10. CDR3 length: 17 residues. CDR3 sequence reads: CALGGYWGDTGTDKLIF. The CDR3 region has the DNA TGTGCTCTTGGGGGTTATTGGGGGGATACAGGCACCGATAAACTCATCTTT.

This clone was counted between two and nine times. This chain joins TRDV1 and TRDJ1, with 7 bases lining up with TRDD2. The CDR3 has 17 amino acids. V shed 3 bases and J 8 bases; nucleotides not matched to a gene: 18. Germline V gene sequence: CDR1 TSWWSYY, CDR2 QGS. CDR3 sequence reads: CALGDRFLRGSGWKLIF. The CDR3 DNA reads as TGTGCTCTTGGGGACCGATTCCTACGTGGTTCGGGTTGGAAACTCATCTTT.

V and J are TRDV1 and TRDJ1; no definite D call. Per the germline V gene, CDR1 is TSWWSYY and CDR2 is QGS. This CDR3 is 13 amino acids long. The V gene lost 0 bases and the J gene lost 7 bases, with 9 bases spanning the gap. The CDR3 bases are TGTGCTCTTGGGGAACTAGGCGGGTCTAAACTCATCTTT. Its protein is CALGELGGSKLIF.

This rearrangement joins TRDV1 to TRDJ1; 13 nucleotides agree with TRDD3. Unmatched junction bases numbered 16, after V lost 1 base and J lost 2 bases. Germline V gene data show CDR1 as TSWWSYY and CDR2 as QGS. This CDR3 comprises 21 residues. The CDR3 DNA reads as TGTGCTCTTGGGGAACCTCCTCGTGTTTGGTACTGGGGGATACGGACCGATAAACTCATCTTT. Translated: CALGEPPRVWYWGIRTDKLIF.

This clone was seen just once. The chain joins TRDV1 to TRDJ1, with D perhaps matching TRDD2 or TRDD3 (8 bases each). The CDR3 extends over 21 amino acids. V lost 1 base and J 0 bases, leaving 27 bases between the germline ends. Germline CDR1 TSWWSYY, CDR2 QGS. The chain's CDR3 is CALGEPRFLPGGPPYTDKLIF. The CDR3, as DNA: TGTGCTCTTGGGGAACCCCGCTTCCTACCTGGGGGACCCCCGTACACCGATAAACTCATCTTT.

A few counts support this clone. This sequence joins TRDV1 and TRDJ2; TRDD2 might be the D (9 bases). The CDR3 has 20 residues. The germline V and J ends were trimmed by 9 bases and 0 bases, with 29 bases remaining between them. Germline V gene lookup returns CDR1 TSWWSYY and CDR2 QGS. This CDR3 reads CALGPSYTSGGLALTAQLFF. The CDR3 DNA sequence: TGTGCTCTAGGGCCTTCCTACACGTCTGGGGGACTCGCTTTGACAGCACAACTCTTCTTT.

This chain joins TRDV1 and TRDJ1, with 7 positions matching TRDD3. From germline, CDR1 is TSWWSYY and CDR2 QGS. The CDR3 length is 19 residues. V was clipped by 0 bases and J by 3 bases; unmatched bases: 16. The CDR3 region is CALGELVNNDYTGADKLIF. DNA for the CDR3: TGTGCTCTTGGGGAACTAGTAAATAACGACTATACTGGGGCCGATAAACTCATCTTT.

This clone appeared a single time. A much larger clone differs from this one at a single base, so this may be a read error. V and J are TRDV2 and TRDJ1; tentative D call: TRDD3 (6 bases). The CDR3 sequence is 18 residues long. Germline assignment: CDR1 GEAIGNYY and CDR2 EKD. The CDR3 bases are TGTGCCTGTGACACCGGACTCTGGATACCTCCGTGGACCGATAAACCCATCTTT. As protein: CACDTGLWIPPWTDKPIF.

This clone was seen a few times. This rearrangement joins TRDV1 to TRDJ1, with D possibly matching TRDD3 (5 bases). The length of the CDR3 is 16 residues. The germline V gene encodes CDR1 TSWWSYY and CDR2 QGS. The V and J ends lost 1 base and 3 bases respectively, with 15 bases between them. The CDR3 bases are TGTGCTCTTGGGGAACGGTGGGGCGGTGCGGCCGATAAACTCATCTTT. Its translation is CALGERWGGAADKLIF.

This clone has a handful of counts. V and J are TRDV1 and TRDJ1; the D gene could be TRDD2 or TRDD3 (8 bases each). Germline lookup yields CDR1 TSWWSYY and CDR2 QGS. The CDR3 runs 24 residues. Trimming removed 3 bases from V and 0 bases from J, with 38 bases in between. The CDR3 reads CALGDPHITFLSGIRDEYTDKLIF. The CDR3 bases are TGTGCTCTTGGGGACCCTCACATTACCTTCCTAAGTGGGATACGCGACGAATACACCGATAAACTCATCTTT.

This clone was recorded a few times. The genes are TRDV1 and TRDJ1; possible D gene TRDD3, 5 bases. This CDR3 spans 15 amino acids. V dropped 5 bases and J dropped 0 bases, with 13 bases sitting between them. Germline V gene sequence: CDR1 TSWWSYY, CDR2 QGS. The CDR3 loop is CALGRGGQNTDKLIF. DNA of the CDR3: TGTGCTCTTGGGAGGGGGGGCCAGAACACCGATAAACTCATCTTT.

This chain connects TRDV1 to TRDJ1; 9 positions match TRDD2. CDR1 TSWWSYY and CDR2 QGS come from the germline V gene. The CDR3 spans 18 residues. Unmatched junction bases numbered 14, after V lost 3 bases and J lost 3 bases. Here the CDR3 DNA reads TGTGCTCTTGGGGACCGCGGCCTTCCTACCCTAGTCCCCGATAAACTCATCTTT. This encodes CALGDRGLPTLVPDKLIF.

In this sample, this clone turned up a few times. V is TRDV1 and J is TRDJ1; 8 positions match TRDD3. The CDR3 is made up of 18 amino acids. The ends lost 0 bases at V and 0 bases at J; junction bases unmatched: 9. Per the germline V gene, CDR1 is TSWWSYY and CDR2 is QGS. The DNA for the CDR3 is TGTGCTCTTGGGGAACTTTCGGGGATACCCTACTACACCGATAAACTCATCTTT. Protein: CALGELSGIPYYTDKLIF.

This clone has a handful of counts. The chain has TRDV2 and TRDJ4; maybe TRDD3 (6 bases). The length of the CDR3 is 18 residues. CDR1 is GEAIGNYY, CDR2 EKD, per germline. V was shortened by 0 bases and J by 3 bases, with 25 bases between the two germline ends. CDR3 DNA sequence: TGTGCCTGTGACACCGAATGGTGTACTTGGGGATTTCCCGGACCCCTGATCTTT. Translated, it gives CACDTEWCTWGFPGPLIF.

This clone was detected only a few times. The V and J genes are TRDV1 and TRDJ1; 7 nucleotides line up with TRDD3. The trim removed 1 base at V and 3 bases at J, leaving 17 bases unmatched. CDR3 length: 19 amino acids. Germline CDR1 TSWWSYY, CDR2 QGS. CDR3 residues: CALGEPYSLGGGCSDKLIF. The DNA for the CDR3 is TGTGCTCTTGGGGAACCTTACTCCCTTGGAGGGGGATGCTCCGATAAACTCATCTTT.

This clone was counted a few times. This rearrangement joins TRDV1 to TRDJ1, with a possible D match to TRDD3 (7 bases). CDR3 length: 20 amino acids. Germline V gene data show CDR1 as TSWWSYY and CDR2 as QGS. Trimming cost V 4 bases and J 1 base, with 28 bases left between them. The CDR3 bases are TGTGCTCTTGGGGCCCTCTCCTACTCCCCTATGGGGGACCCCACCGATAAACTCATCTTT. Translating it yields CALGALSYSPMGDPTDKLIF.

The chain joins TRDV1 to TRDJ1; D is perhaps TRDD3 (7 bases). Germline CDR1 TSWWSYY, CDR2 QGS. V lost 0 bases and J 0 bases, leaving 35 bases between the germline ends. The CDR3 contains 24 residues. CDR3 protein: CALGELEFLTEGGSNPLYTDKLIF. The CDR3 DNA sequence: TGTGCTCTTGGGGAACTGGAGTTCCTAACGGAAGGGGGATCAAACCCCCTGTACACCGATAAACTCATCTTT.

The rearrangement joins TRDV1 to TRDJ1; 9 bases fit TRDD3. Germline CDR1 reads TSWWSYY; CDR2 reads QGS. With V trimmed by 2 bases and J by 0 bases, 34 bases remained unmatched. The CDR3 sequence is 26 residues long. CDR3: CALGEGLPSLPLTRTGGPLYTDKLIF. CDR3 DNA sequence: TGTGCTCTTGGGGAAGGTCTACCCTCCCTACCTCTCACTCGTACTGGGGGACCCTTGTACACCGATAAACTCATCTTT.

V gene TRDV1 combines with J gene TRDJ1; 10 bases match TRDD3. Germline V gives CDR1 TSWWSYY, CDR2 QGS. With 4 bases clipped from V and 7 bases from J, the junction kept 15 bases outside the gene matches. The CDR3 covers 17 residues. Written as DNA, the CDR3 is TGTGCTCTTGGGGCTCCTTCCCCTGGGGGATATGGAGGTAAACTCATCTTT. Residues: CALGAPSPGGYGGKLIF.

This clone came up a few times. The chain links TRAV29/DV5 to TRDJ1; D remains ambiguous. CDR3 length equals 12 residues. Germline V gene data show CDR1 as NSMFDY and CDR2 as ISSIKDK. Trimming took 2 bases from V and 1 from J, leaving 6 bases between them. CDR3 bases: TGTGCAGCAAGGCTCATCACCGATAAACTCATCTTT. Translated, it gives CAARLITDKLIF.